The 3 T cell receptor beta chains below all came from one sample that was sequenced in a study of cytomegalovirus exposure and HLA in healthy donors. The PCR contained 60 Vbeta and 13 Jbeta primers. Method: immunoSEQ multiplex PCR; TCRdb's copy keeps in-frame clones and lacks some. The data hold roughly 99,000 clones, with 76% observed a single time. Source material: PBMCs. Every receptor here comes from a man aged 18 to 29 in good health and CMV-seronegative.

This chain links TRBV19 with TRBJ1-3, with 7 bases lining up with TRBD1. Trimming removed 6 bases from V and 1 base from J; junction bases left unmatched: 9. The V gene's germline CDR1 is LNHDA and CDR2 SQIVND (reference sequence). The CDR3 is 16 residues long. CDR3 amino acids: CASRPYGTASGNTIYF. The CDR3 DNA sequence: TGTGCCAGTAGACCATATGGGACAGCTTCTGGAAACACCATATATTTT.

V is TRBV7-3 and J is TRBJ2-6; D call uncertain. The V gene lost 1 base and the J gene lost 0 bases, with 16 bases spanning the gap. The CDR3 has 19 residues. Germline loops: CDR1 SGHTA, CDR2 FQGTGA. The chain's CDR3 is CASSLRPPVEASGANVLTF. In nucleotides, the CDR3 is TGTGCCAGCAGCTTAAGACCTCCGGTAGAGGCCTCTGGGGCCAACGTCCTGACTTTC.

The chain combines TRBV27 with TRBJ1-1; TRBD1 matches at 7 bases. V lost 7 bases, J lost 4 bases, and 24 bases stayed unmatched. Per germline, CDR1 MNHEY and CDR2 SMNVEV (reference sequence). This CDR3 has 19 residues. The CDR3, as DNA: TGTGCCAGCAACCACCTCCCAGGGGGGCCTCGGGGGCAGGGCACTGAAGCTTTCTTT. Encoded protein: CASNHLPGGPRGQGTEAFF.